Detailed here is one TCR beta chain. The sample is drawn from a study of identical twins. Using its own MiXCR run on the 5' RACE reads, TCRdb lists one record per CDR3 protein. The sample carries approximately 220,000 distinct CDR3 sequences, roughly 7.5% recorded once. The same data also contributed to another study, on yellow fever vaccine responses in identical twins.

Sequenced: memory (CD45RO+) T cells sorted from blood. This receptor was identified in a woman aged 18-30 years in good health.

CDR3 bases: TGTGCCAGCAGCCGGACAGGGGGCGATCAGCCCCAGCATTTT. Its translation is CASSRTGGDQPQHF. The V call is TRBV7-9, the J call TRBJ1-5; TRBD1 aligns across 11 bases. The CDR3 sequence is 14 residues long. V was pared by 5 bases and J by 5 bases, with 2 bases of the junction left unmatched. CDR1 is SEHNR, CDR2 FQNEAQ, per germline (reference sequence).